This is a list of T cell receptor beta chains from one sample in a study of shared clonotypes between healthy human individuals. The table came from immunoSEQ multiplex PCR; TCRdb's copy has only in-frame clones and leaves some out. The data hold 490,000 or so clones, with 70% to 85% observed a single time. What was sequenced was PBMCs. These TCRs come from a woman aged 40 to 50 in good health. Some clones in this sample may be carry-over from other donors' samples. Both conserved end residues are part of each CDR3. The order of the fields is J gene, clone size, D gene, V gene, CDR3 DNA, CDR3 protein. D genes are given only for firm matches. The listing skips clone size in some rows; elsewhere it reads once, few, many or a size class.

j_call: TRBJ1-1
clone_size: NA
d_call: NA
v_call: TRBV6-4
cdr3_nt: TGTGCCAGTAAGAGCTCTTGGGACACTGAAGCTTTCTTT
cdr3_aa: CASKSSWDTEAFF

j_call: TRBJ2-7
clone_size: NA
d_call: NA
v_call: TRBV5-1
cdr3_nt: TGCGCCAGCAGCTTGGGGGCGGGATCCGACTACGAGCAGTACTTC
cdr3_aa: CASSLGAGSDYEQYF

j_call: TRBJ2-1
clone_size: NA
d_call: NA
v_call: TRBV7-8
cdr3_nt: TGTGCCAGCAGCTTACAGGGGTGGGAGCAGTTCTTC
cdr3_aa: CASSLQGWEQFF

j_call: TRBJ1-1
clone_size: NA
d_call: NA
v_call: TRBV28
cdr3_nt: TGTGCCGGCAGTTTACTGATGGGGGCAGACACTGAAGCTTTCTTT
cdr3_aa: CAGSLLMGADTEAFF

j_call: TRBJ2-7
clone_size: once
d_call: NA
v_call: TRBV27
cdr3_nt: TGTGCCAGCAGTCAGGGCTACGAGCAGTACTTC
cdr3_aa: CASSQGYEQYF

j_call: TRBJ1-5
clone_size: NA
d_call: NA
v_call: TRBV27
cdr3_nt: TGTGCCAGCAGTTTAACCCACCCAAGTAGCAATCAGCCCCAGCATTTT
cdr3_aa: CASSLTHPSSNQPQHF

j_call: TRBJ2-7
clone_size: NA
d_call: NA
v_call: TRBV13
cdr3_nt: TGTGCCAGCAGCTCCCGGGACCACTCCTACGAGCAGTACTTC
cdr3_aa: CASSSRDHSYEQYF

j_call: TRBJ2-5
clone_size: NA
d_call: TRBD1
v_call: TRBV5-1
cdr3_nt: TGCGCCAGCAGCTTGGCGAACAGGGGGCTGGTAGAGACCCAGTACTTC
cdr3_aa: CASSLANRGLVETQYF

j_call: TRBJ2-7
clone_size: NA
d_call: NA
v_call: TRBV15
cdr3_nt: TGTGCCACCAGCAGAGACCAGGGGCCATCCTACGAGCAGTACTTC
cdr3_aa: CATSRDQGPSYEQYF

j_call: TRBJ2-7
clone_size: NA
d_call: NA
v_call: TRBV7-9
cdr3_nt: TGTGCCAGCAGCTTGACGGGGGACGAGCAGTACTTC
cdr3_aa: CASSLTGDEQYF

j_call: TRBJ2-1
clone_size: NA
d_call: NA
v_call: TRBV7-7
cdr3_nt: TGTGCTAGCAGCCCCCATAGGGGGTACAATGAGCAGTTCTTC
cdr3_aa: CASSPHRGYNEQFF

j_call: TRBJ2-7
clone_size: NA
d_call: TRBD2
v_call: TRBV29-1
cdr3_nt: TGCAGCGTTGACGCAGCGGGAGGAGGCTACGAGCAGTACTTC
cdr3_aa: CSVDAAGGGYEQYF

j_call: TRBJ1-1
clone_size: NA
d_call: NA
v_call: TRBV6-4
cdr3_nt: TGTGCCAGCAGCCCTTTTGGTACAGGGTTGAACACTGAAGCTTTCTTT
cdr3_aa: CASSPFGTGLNTEAFF

j_call: TRBJ2-1
clone_size: once
d_call: TRBD2
v_call: TRBV19
cdr3_nt: TGTGCCAGTAGTATCACCGTTGGAGCGGGAGGGTACAATGAGCAGTTCTTC
cdr3_aa: CASSITVGAGGYNEQFF

j_call: TRBJ2-7
clone_size: NA
d_call: NA
v_call: TRBV5-1
cdr3_nt: TGCGCCAGCAGCTCTACCACAGGAACCGAGCAGTACTTC
cdr3_aa: CASSSTTGTEQYF

j_call: TRBJ2-7
clone_size: NA
d_call: TRBD2
v_call: TRBV7-8
cdr3_nt: TGTGCCAGCAGCTTAGTCGGCGGGAGAAGAGACTACGAGCAGTACTTC
cdr3_aa: CASSLVGGRRDYEQYF